This T cell receptor (beta chain) was captured in a study of cytomegalovirus exposure and HLA in healthy donors. PCR used 60 Vbeta primers and 13 Jbeta primers. Using immunoSEQ multiplex PCR, the repertoire was profiled, and TCRdb retains in-frame clones only, with some absent. The sample records approximately 100,000 clones, about 75% being singletons. This CDR3 has 14 residues. The V gene end was trimmed by 5 bases and the J gene end by 3 bases; junction bases not matched to a gene: 5. The germline V gene encodes CDR1 SGHTA and CDR2 FQGTGA. V is TRBV7-3 and J is TRBJ2-5, with 8 bases aligning to TRBD2. This sequence was found in a male donor in good health and CMV-seropositive. Sequencing was carried out using PBMCs. This chain's CDR3 is CASSRGGSEETQYF. CDR3 in DNA: TGTGCCAGCAGCCGCGGGGGGAGCGAAGAGACCCAGTACTTC.